The present T cell receptor beta chain was sequenced within a study of T cell responses to AZD1222 COVID-19 vaccine. Study conclusions and caveats: Recipients of AZD1222 seropositive at baseline numbered only 6 or 7. An increase in Spike-specific TCR breadth and depth was observed after two AZD1222 doses. Donors were chiefly white British, with a greater number of females, and clonal diversity was perhaps underestimated. The repertoires were collected only after the peak T cell response.

Measured with immunoSEQ multiplex PCR; TCRdb has only the in-frame clones, and not every one. The profile shows fewer than 150,000 clones, about 91% of them singletons. The germline V gene has CDR1 MNHEY and CDR2 SVGAGI. The V segment lost 6 bases and the J segment 4 bases; nucleotides outside the gene matches: 3. CDR3 length equals 13 residues. In the case of this clone: Its antigen is currently unknown.

The source of this sequence is an adult in good health. This sequence joins TRBV6-5 and TRBJ1-3, with 7 bases matching TRBD1. The sample consisted of peripheral blood, taken on day 0 of AZD1222 vaccination. Here the CDR3 DNA reads TGTGCCAGCAGAGACAGGGTGGGAAACACCATATATTTT. It specifies CASRDRVGNTIYF.